Each of the 32 T cell receptor beta chains below was sequenced from the same sample in a study of shared clonotypes between healthy human individuals. Generated by immunoSEQ multiplex PCR, the TCRdb table keeps only in-frame clones and is missing some. The sample yields roughly 500,000 clones, about 85% seen once. Sequencing was performed on PBMCs. The receptors shown here come from a woman between 40 and 55 years old in good health. Some clones in this sample may be carry-over from other donors' samples.

As regards this clone: One junction end does not reproduce the germline sequence, and a read error may be involved. The V gene is TRBV28, the J gene TRBJ1-1; unclear D gene. The length of the CDR3 is 12 residues. Germline V gene data show CDR1 as MDHEN and CDR2 as SYDVKM. CDR3 in DNA: TGTGCCAGCAGTGCCCGGGCCTCCTCGGGGATATTT. This translates into CASSARASSGIF.

V and J are TRBV27 and TRBJ2-5; 12 bases line up with TRBD1. This CDR3 is built from 15 residues. CDR1 and CDR2 from the germline V gene are MNHEY and SMNVEV (reference sequence). V was clipped by 4 bases and J by 4 bases; unmatched bases: 4. The CDR3 sequence: CASSWGQGAGETQYF. The CDR3 region has the DNA TGTGCCAGCAGTTGGGGACAGGGGGCGGGAGAGACCCAGTACTTC.

The chain has TRBV5-1 and TRBJ2-2, with a tentative D call TRBD1 (6 bases). The CDR3 extends over 16 amino acids. The germline V gene encodes CDR1 SGHRS and CDR2 YFSETQ. Trimming took off 0 bases at V and 2 bases at J, with 11 bases between the two ends. The CDR3 region is CASSLEPRGNTGELFF. DNA for the CDR3: TGCGCCAGCAGCTTGGAGCCCAGGGGCAACACCGGGGAGCTGTTTTTT.

The chain joins TRBV28 to TRBJ2-2; a weak D match, TRBD1 (5 bases). The CDR3 sequence is 13 residues long. Trimming removed 5 bases from V and 5 bases from J, with 9 bases in between. Germline V gene data show CDR1 as MDHEN and CDR2 as SYDVKM. The CDR3 sequence: CASSLQGTGELFF. The CDR3 coding sequence is TGTGCCAGCAGTCTCCAGGGTACCGGGGAGCTGTTTTTT. Complete variable domain (other parts from reference TRBV28 and TRBJ2-2): DVKVTQSSRYLVKRTGEKVFLECVQDMDHENMFWYRQDPGLGLRLIYFSYDVKMKEKGDIPEGYSVSREKKERFSLILESASTNQTSMYLCASSLQGTGELFFGEGSRLTVL.

The V and J genes are TRBV18 and TRBJ2-5; possibly TRBD1 for D (5 bases). Germline values: CDR1 KGHSH, CDR2 LQKENI. The CDR3 extends over 14 amino acids. The V end lost 2 bases, the J end lost 1 base, and 8 bases lay between the germline ends. CDR3 region: CASSPARVQETQYF. For the CDR3, the DNA is TGTGCCAGCTCACCAGCCAGGGTCCAAGAGACCCAGTACTTC.

About this clone itself: This likely reflects a read error, since a far larger clone is one base away. The chain uses TRBV5-4 and TRBJ2-5; 7 nucleotides line up with TRBD2. Germline CDR1 reads SGHNT; CDR2 reads YYREEE (reference sequence). V was clipped by 2 bases and J by 1 base; unmatched bases: 2. This CDR3 is built from 14 residues. The CDR3 sequence: CASSFGGSQETQYF. CDR3 nucleotides: TGTGCCAGCAGCTTTGGCGGGAGCCAAGAGACCCAGTACTTC.

The chain uses TRBV2 and TRBJ2-1; D gene unclear. Trimming cost V 8 bases and J 4 bases, with 9 bases left between them. Per germline, CDR1 SNHLY and CDR2 FYNNEI. The CDR3 is made up of 12 amino acids. The CDR3, as DNA: TGTGCCAGCGTGGGTTCTTACAATGAGCAGTTCTTC. Translating it yields CASVGSYNEQFF.

This clone turned up a few times. The V and J genes are TRBV28 and TRBJ2-3; 12 bases are a match to TRBD2. Germline CDR1 and CDR2: MDHEN and SYDVKM. Unmatched junction bases numbered 2, after V lost 2 bases and J lost 5 bases. The CDR3 spans 15 residues. CDR3 region: CASSLPSGREDTQYF. The CDR3, as DNA: TGTGCCAGCAGTTTACCTAGCGGGAGGGAAGATACGCAGTATTTT.

This clone was seen at least ten times. J is TRBJ2-5 and V is TRBV7-3, with TRBD1 as a possible D gene (7 bases). With 5 bases removed from V and 3 bases from J, the gap between germline ends came to 13 bases. The CDR3 loop spans 14 amino acids. Germline V gene lookup returns CDR1 SGHTA and CDR2 FQGTGA. In nucleotides, the CDR3 is TGTGCCAGCAGCGCCCAGGGGGGAGAAGAGACCCAGTACTTC. Translating it yields CASSAQGGEETQYF.

This chain links TRBV7-8 with TRBJ1-1, with 9 bases that match TRBD1. V dropped 5 bases and J dropped 0; count of bases not matched to a gene: 7. The CDR3 is made up of 16 amino acids. Germline CDR1 SGHVS, CDR2 FQNEAQ. The CDR3 DNA reads as TGTGCCAGCAGCCCAGCCGGGACAGGGATGAACACTGAAGCTTTCTTT. This codes for CASSPAGTGMNTEAFF.

The chain links TRBV25-1 to TRBJ2-7; 7 nucleotides align to TRBD1. The CDR3 is made up of 15 amino acids. Germline CDR1 is MGHDK and CDR2 is SYGVNS. J gave up 3 bases and V 3 bases, and 8 bases lay outside the gene matches. CDR3 region: CASSELGQPIYEQYF. CDR3 sequence (DNA): TGTGCCAGCAGTGAGCTGGGACAGCCCATCTACGAGCAGTACTTC.

This sequence joins TRBV15 and TRBJ2-7; 7 nucleotides line up with TRBD2. This CDR3 spans 15 amino acids. Looked up from germline, CDR1 is LNHNV and CDR2 is YYDKDF (reference sequence). The junction had 5 bases not matched to a gene; V was cut back by 3 bases and J by 0 bases. In nucleotides, the CDR3 is TGTGCCACCAGCAGGGGAGGGCAGGGCTCCTACGAGCAGTACTTC. Translating it yields CATSRGGQGSYEQYF.

Turning to this clone: A single base separates this from a much larger clone, so it may be a read error. V and J are TRBV6-1 and TRBJ2-1; possibly TRBD2 for D (5 bases). Germline V gives CDR1 MNHNS, CDR2 SASEGT. The V end was cut by 0 bases, the J end by 6 bases, with 12 bases between. The CDR3 is 15 residues long. CDR3 in amino acids: CASSEAGYTSNEQFF. CDR3 sequence (DNA): TGTGCCAGCAGTGAAGCGGGGTACACTAGCAATGAGCAGTTCTTC.

This clone appeared a few times. The genes are TRBV2 and TRBJ1-1, with a possible D match to TRBD1 (6 bases). Germline CDR1 is SNHLY and CDR2 is FYNNEI. The length of the CDR3 is 16 residues. V lost 2 bases and J lost 3, with 16 bases in between. The CDR3 sequence: CASSEWGAGRDTEAFF. CDR3 nucleotide sequence: TGTGCCAGCAGTGAATGGGGGGCGGGGCGCGACACTGAAGCTTTCTTT.

This chain joins TRBV7-3 and TRBJ1-1; 7 bases align to TRBD1. Germline V CDR1 and CDR2: SGHTA, FQGTGA. CDR3 size: 13 residues. Trimming took 3 bases from V and 8 from J; bases not matched to a gene: 6. CDR3 amino acids: CASSFGDSPEAFF. In DNA form, the CDR3 reads TGTGCCAGCAGCTTCGGGGACAGCCCGGAAGCTTTCTTT.

The chain combines TRBV10-3 with TRBJ2-5; TRBD2 aligns across 15 bases. The CDR3 runs 17 residues. Germline V CDR1 and CDR2: ENHRY, SYGVKD. The J segment lost 1 base and the V segment lost 2 bases, leaving 2 bases of the junction unmatched. CDR3 amino acids: CAISEGLAGGGQETQYF. DNA for the CDR3: TGTGCCATCAGTGAGGGACTAGCGGGAGGGGGCCAAGAGACCCAGTACTTC.

This chain's CDR3 is CASSYSTTSNYGYTF. CDR3 DNA sequence: TGTGCCAGCAGTTACTCGACCACGAGCAACTATGGCTACACCTTC. The chain links TRBV6-6 to TRBJ1-2; D unresolved. CDR1 is MNHNY and CDR2 is SVGAGI in the germline V gene (reference sequence). Trimming left V 0 bases short and J 2 bases short, with 10 bases between. This CDR3 has 15 residues.

The J gene is TRBJ1-1, the V gene TRBV6-1, with D unresolved. Trimming took off 7 bases at V and 4 bases at J, with 7 bases between the two ends. Germline CDR1 MNHNS, CDR2 SASEGT. The CDR3 runs to 11 residues. CDR3 loop: CASTMPTEAFF. The CDR3 DNA follows: TGTGCCAGCACGATGCCCACTGAAGCTTTCTTT.

The chain recombines TRBV28 with TRBJ1-2; TRBD1 matches 9 bases. Germline values: CDR1 MDHEN, CDR2 SYDVKM. CDR3 length: 15 residues. V dropped 6 bases and J dropped 5; count of bases not matched to a gene: 10. The CDR3: CASSPGGQGPYGYTF. Here the CDR3 DNA reads TGTGCCAGCAGCCCCGGGGGACAGGGACCTTATGGCTACACCTTC.

V gene TRBV5-1 combines with J gene TRBJ2-5; possible D gene TRBD2, 5 bases. This CDR3 contains 16 residues. Trimming stripped 0 bases from V and 5 bases from J, with 17 bases between. From germline, CDR1 is SGHRS and CDR2 YFSETQ. This chain's CDR3 is CASSLGTQDLVETQYF. DNA for the CDR3: TGCGCCAGCAGCTTGGGGACTCAGGATCTTGTGGAGACCCAGTACTTC.

This rearrangement joins TRBV27 to TRBJ1-2, with 10 nucleotides matching TRBD1. With 4 bases clipped from V and 0 bases from J, the junction kept 8 bases outside the gene matches. The germline V gene has CDR1 MNHEY and CDR2 SMNVEV (reference sequence). The CDR3 runs to 17 residues. Here the CDR3 DNA reads TGTGCCAGCAGTTCCCTCGGGACAGGGGAGTCTAACTATGGCTACACCTTC. Translation gives CASSSLGTGESNYGYTF.

Note on this clone: This likely stems from a read error, as it lies one base from a far larger clone. The rearrangement joins TRBV5-1 to TRBJ1-2; D is unresolved. CDR3 length: 14 amino acids. Per germline, CDR1 SGHRS and CDR2 YFSETQ. The CDR3 region has the DNA TGCGCCAGCAGCTTGACGGCGGAAAGCTATGGCTGCACCTTC. Amino acids: CASSLTAESYGCTF.

Regarding this clone: It is likely a read error: a sequence one base away is far more abundant. This chain uses TRBV5-4 with TRBJ1-2; 7 bases match TRBD1. The CDR3 is 13 residues long. The germline CDR1 and CDR2 sequences are SGHNT and YYREEE (reference sequence). In DNA form, the CDR3 reads TGTGCCGGCAGGCCGGGACAGTTCTATGGCTACACCTTC. Its protein product is CAGRPGQFYGYTF.

This clone has a handful of counts. CDR3 region: CASSPRTSGEDTQYF. CDR3 nucleotide sequence: TGTGCCAGCAGCCCCCGGACTAGCGGGGAGGATACGCAGTATTTT. The genes are TRBV9 and TRBJ2-3; TRBD2 matches at 12 bases. With V trimmed by 4 bases and J by 6 bases, 6 bases remained unmatched. The CDR3 totals 15 residues. The germline CDR1 and CDR2 sequences are SGDLS and YYNGEE.

The rearrangement joins TRBV5-1 to TRBJ2-7; 8 bases line up with TRBD1. This CDR3 is built from 15 residues. Losses at the gene ends were 3 bases for V and 1 base for J; bases not matched to a gene: 6. Germline-derived CDR1 and CDR2 are SGHRS and YFSETQ. This CDR3 reads CASSWRGTGSYEQYF. For the CDR3, the DNA is TGCGCCAGCAGCTGGAGGGGGACAGGATCCTACGAGCAGTACTTC.

V is TRBV2 and J is TRBJ1-1; TRBD1 might be the D (5 bases). Trimming removed 4 bases at V and 3 bases at J, with 18 bases between. The germline V gene has CDR1 SNHLY and CDR2 FYNNEI. The CDR3 has 16 amino acids. Here the CDR3 reads CASSVRDPRADTEAFF. The CDR3 DNA sequence: TGTGCCAGCAGTGTGAGGGACCCGAGGGCGGACACTGAAGCTTTCTTT. Looking up the rest from reference TRBV2 and TRBJ1-1 gives the full variable domain: EPEVTQTPSHQVTQMGQEVILRCVPISNHLYFYWYRQILGQKVEFLVSFYNNEISEKSEIFDDQFSVERPDGSNFTLKIRSTKLEDSAMYFCASSVRDPRADTEAFFGQGTRLTVV.

As concerns this clone: This may be a read error, as it is one base from a much larger clone. V gene TRBV28 combines with J gene TRBJ2-7; D tentatively fits TRBD1 or TRBD2 (7 bases each). The CDR3 has 15 residues. V was trimmed by 7 bases and J by 2 bases, leaving 18 bases between them. Germline V gene sequence: CDR1 MDHEN, CDR2 SYDVKM. CDR3 region: CASTRQGEGPYEQYF. DNA for the CDR3: TGTGCCAGCACTCGCCAGGGGGAGGGGCCCTACGAGCAGTACTTC.

V and J are TRBV28 and TRBJ2-5; D remains unclear. The germline CDR1 and CDR2 sequences are MDHEN and SYDVKM. V dropped 5 bases and J dropped 2 bases, with 15 bases sitting between them. The CDR3 consists of 15 residues. Here the CDR3 reads CASSPRVVAQETQYF. CDR3 coding DNA: TGTGCCAGCAGTCCCCGCGTGGTCGCACAAGAGACCCAGTACTTC.

The rearrangement joins TRBV27 to TRBJ2-7, with D unclear. The ends were cut back, 5 bases at V and 7 bases at J, with 9 bases in the middle. The CDR3 is 11 amino acids. Germline V lookup: CDR1 MNHEY, CDR2 SMNVEV (reference sequence). CDR3 loop: CASSNLGEQYF. The DNA of the CDR3 is TGTGCCAGCAGTAACCTCGGGGAGCAGTACTTC.

This clone has a handful of counts. V is TRBV7-3 and J is TRBJ2-2; 7 bases align to TRBD2. CDR1 is SGHTA and CDR2 is FQGTGA in the germline V gene. The CDR3 has 15 residues. The V and J ends lost 2 bases and 4 bases, in that order; junction bases with no gene match: 4. CDR3 bases: TGTGCCAGCAGCTTAGCGGGGGTTGGCACCGGGGAGCTGTTTTTT. Translated: CASSLAGVGTGELFF.

Worth noting for this clone: This is likely an artifact of a read error, given a far larger clone one base away. The same CDR3 arises from other DNA sequences in this sample as well. The chain joins TRBV28 to TRBJ2-7; tentative D call: TRBD2 (5 bases). The V end was cut by 2 bases, the J end by 2 bases, with 13 bases between. Germline V gene data show CDR1 as MDHEN and CDR2 as SYDVKM. The CDR3 spans 15 residues. The CDR3 region has the DNA TGTGCCAGCAGTTTAGTAACTAGTGGTACCTACGAGCAGTACTTC. Translated: CASSLVTSGTYEQYF.

The rearrangement uses TRBV5-1 and TRBJ2-5; a possible D gene is TRBD1 (6 bases). V was clipped by 4 bases and J by 3 bases, with 10 bases between them. The germline gives CDR1 SGHRS, CDR2 YFSETQ. The CDR3 extends over 13 amino acids. CDR3: CASSQQGKETQYF. In DNA form, the CDR3 reads TGCGCCAGCAGCCAACAGGGAAAAGAGACCCAGTACTTC. The whole variable domain, remainder taken from reference TRBV5-1 and TRBJ2-5, is KAGVTQTPRYLIKTRGQQVTLSCSPISGHRSVSWYQQTPGQGLQFLFEYFSETQRNKGNFPGRFSGRQFSNSRSEMNVSTLELGDSALYLCASSQQGKETQYFGPGTRLLVL.